The 9 T cell receptor beta chains below were found in one sample sequenced in a study of blood T cell repertoires in COVID-19. The protocol was immunoSEQ multiplex PCR, while the TCRdb copy is restricted to in-frame clones and leaves out a portion. The table lists about 220,000 clones, around 82% of them singletons, with roughly 2.6% in the top ten. The material sequenced was peripheral blood. Receptors were obtained from a woman between 35 and 50 years old with active or convalescent COVID-19.

This clone appeared a single time. The V call is TRBV5-8, the J call TRBJ2-3; maybe TRBD2 (6 bases). CDR3 length: 16 residues. Trimming took off 1 base at V and 0 bases at J, with 12 bases between the two ends. Per germline, CDR1 SGHTS and CDR2 YDEGEE. The CDR3 DNA sequence: TGTGCCAGCAGCTTGTGGGCTAGCGTTAGCACAGATACGCAGTATTTT. This sequence encodes CASSLWASVSTDTQYF.

The rearrangement links TRBV27 to TRBJ2-5; D possibly corresponds to TRBD1 (6 bases). The V and J ends lost 5 bases and 2 bases respectively, with 12 bases between them. CDR1 MNHEY and CDR2 SMNVEV come from the germline V gene (reference sequence). The CDR3 covers 14 residues. The CDR3 is CASSRQGWQETQYF. CDR3 in DNA: TGTGCCAGCAGTAGGCAGGGGTGGCAAGAGACCCAGTACTTC.

The chain has TRBV19 and TRBJ2-1; 9 bases fit TRBD2. This CDR3 is 18 amino acids long. Trimming took 0 bases from V and 4 from J; bases not matched to a gene: 10. In germline, CDR1 is LNHDA, CDR2 SQIVND (reference sequence). In DNA form, the CDR3 reads TGTGCCAGTAGTATAGATCTATGGGGGACTAGCCCATACAATGAGCAGTTCTTC. Amino acids: CASSIDLWGTSPYNEQFF.

This rearrangement joins TRBV5-1 to TRBJ2-2, with 8 bases fitting TRBD1. From germline, CDR1 is SGHRS and CDR2 YFSETQ. This CDR3 region has 15 residues. After removal of 4 bases from V and 7 bases from J, the junction contained 9 bases not matched to a gene. The CDR3 DNA follows: TGCGCCAGCAGCCGGGGAGGACAGGGTGGCGGGGAGCTGTTTTTT. Residues: CASSRGGQGGGELFF.

This clone came up a few times. The rearrangement links TRBV3-1 (or the pseudogene TRBV3-2) to TRBJ2-1, with 8 positions matching TRBD1. Germline CDR1 reads LGHDT; CDR2 reads YNNKEL (reference sequence). Trimming removed 4 bases from V and 10 bases from J; junction bases left unmatched: 15. The CDR3 loop spans 16 amino acids. The CDR3 region is CASSRTMSAGGQEQFF. The CDR3 DNA reads TGTGCCAGCAGCCGCACTATGTCGGCAGGGGGCCAAGAGCAGTTCTTC.

The chain combines TRBV5-1 with TRBJ2-7; TRBD1 agrees at 7 bases. Germline values: CDR1 SGHRS, CDR2 YFSETQ. V trimming: 1 base; J trimming: 7 bases; junction bases outside the gene matches: 8. CDR3 size: 14 residues. The CDR3 DNA is TGCGCCAGCAGCTTGTTCCAGGGGGTAGGAGAGCAGTACTTC. Protein: CASSLFQGVGEQYF. Full variable domain (remainder filled in from reference TRBV5-1 and TRBJ2-7): KAGVTQTPRYLIKTRGQQVTLSCSPISGHRSVSWYQQTPGQGLQFLFEYFSETQRNKGNFPGRFSGRQFSNSRSEMNVSTLELGDSALYLCASSLFQGVGEQYFGPGTRLTVT.

The chain has TRBV7-2 and TRBJ1-2; TRBD1 matches at 8 bases. V dropped 2 bases and J dropped 8; count of bases not matched to a gene: 13. The CDR3 length is 16 residues. Germline V gene data show CDR1 as SGHTA and CDR2 as FQGNSA. The CDR3: CASSLILNSQGAGYTF. The CDR3 nucleotides are TGTGCCAGCAGCTTAATCTTAAATTCGCAGGGGGCCGGCTACACCTTC. Full variable domain (missing parts from reference TRBV7-2 and TRBJ1-2): GAGVSQSPSNKVTEKGKDVELRCDPISGHTALYWYRQSLGQGLEFLIYFQGNSAPDKSGLPSDRFSAERTGGSVSTLTIQRTQQEDSAVYLCASSLILNSQGAGYTFGSGTRLTVV.

V gene TRBV5-1 combines with J gene TRBJ2-1; maybe TRBD1 (6 bases). V lost 4 bases, J lost 0 bases, and 11 bases lay in between. This CDR3 is 15 amino acids long. CDR1 is SGHRS and CDR2 is YFSETQ in the germline V gene. The CDR3 DNA sequence: TGCGCCAGCAGCCAGGCACAGGGCTCCTACAATGAGCAGTTCTTC. This encodes CASSQAQGSYNEQFF.

This chain connects TRBV5-1 to TRBJ2-7, with D possibly TRBD2 on 5 matching bases. CDR1 is SGHRS, CDR2 YFSETQ, per germline. CDR3 length: 13 residues. Trimming took 4 bases from V and 6 from J, leaving 14 bases between them. CDR3 loop: CASSPGIPREQYF. In DNA, the CDR3 is TGCGCCAGCAGCCCCGGGATACCACGCGAGCAGTACTTC.